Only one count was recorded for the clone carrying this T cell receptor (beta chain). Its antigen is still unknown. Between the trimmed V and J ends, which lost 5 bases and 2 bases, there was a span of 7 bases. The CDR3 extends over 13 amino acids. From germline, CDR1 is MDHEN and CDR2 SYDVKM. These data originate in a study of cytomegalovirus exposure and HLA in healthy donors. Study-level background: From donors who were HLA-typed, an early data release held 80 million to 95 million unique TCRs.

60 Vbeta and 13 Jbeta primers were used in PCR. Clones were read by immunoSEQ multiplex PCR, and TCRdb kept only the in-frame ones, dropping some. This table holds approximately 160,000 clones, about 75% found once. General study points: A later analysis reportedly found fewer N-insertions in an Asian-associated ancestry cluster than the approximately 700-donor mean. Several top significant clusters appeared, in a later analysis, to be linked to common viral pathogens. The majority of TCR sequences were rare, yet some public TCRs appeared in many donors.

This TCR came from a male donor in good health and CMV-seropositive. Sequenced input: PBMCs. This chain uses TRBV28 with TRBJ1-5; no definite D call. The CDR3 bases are TGTGCCAGCAGTCCTGTTCGCAATCAGCCCCAGCATTTT. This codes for CASSPVRNQPQHF.